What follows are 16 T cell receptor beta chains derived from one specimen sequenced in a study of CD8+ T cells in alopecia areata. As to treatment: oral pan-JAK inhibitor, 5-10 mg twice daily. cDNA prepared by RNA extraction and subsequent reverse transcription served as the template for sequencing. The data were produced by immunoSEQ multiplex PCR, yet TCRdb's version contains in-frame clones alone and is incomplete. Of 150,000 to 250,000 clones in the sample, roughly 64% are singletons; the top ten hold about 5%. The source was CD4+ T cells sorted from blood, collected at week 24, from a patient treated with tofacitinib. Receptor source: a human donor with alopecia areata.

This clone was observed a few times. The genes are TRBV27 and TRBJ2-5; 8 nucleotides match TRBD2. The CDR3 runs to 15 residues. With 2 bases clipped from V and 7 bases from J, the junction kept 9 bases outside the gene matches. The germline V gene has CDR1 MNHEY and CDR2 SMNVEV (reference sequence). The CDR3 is CASSLRGGLPGTQYF. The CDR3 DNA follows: TGTGCCAGCAGTTTACGGGGGGGACTGCCGGGGACCCAGTACTTC.

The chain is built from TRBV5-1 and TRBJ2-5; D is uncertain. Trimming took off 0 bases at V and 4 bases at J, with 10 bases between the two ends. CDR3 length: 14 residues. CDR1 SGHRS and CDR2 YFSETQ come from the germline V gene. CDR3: CASSLAMGLETQYF. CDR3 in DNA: TGCGCCAGCAGCTTGGCCATGGGGTTAGAGACCCAGTACTTC.

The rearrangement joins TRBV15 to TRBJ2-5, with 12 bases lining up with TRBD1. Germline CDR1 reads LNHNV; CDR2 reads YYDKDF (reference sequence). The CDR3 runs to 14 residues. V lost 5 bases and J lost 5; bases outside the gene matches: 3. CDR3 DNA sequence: TGTGCCACCAGCCGGGACAGGGGGCGGGAGACCCAGTACTTC. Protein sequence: CATSRDRGRETQYF. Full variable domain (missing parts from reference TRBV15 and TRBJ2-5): DAMVIQNPRYQVTQFGKPVTLSCSQTLNHNVMYWYQQKSSQAPKLLFHYYDKDFNNEADTPDNFQSRRPNTSFCFLDIRSPGLGDTAMYLCATSRDRGRETQYFGPGTRLLVL.

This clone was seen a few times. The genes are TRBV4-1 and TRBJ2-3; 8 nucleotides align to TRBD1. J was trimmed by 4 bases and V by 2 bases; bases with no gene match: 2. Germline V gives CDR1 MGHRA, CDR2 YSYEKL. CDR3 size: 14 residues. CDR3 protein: CASSQIQGADTQYF. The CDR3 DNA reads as TGCGCCAGCAGCCAAATACAGGGGGCAGATACGCAGTATTTT.

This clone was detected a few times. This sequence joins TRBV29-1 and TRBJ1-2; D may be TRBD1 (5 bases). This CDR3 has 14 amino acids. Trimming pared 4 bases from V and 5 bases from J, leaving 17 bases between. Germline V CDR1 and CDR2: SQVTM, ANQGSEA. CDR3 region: CSVGGDFGRYGYTF. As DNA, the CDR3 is TGCAGCGTTGGGGGGGATTTCGGGAGGTATGGCTACACCTTC. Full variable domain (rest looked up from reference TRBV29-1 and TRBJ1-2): SAVISQKPSRDICQRGTSLTIQCQVDSQVTMMFWYRQQPGQSLTLIATANQGSEATYESGFVIDKFPISRPNLTFSTLTVSNMSPEDSSIYLCSVGGDFGRYGYTFGSGTRLTVV.

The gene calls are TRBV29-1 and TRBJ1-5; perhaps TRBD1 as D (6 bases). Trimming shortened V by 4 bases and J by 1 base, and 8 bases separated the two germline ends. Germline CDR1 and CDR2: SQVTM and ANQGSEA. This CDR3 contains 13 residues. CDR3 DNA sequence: TGCAGCGTTGCTGACAGGAGCAATCAGCCCCAGCATTTT. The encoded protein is CSVADRSNQPQHF. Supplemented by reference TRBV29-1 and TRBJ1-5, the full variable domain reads SAVISQKPSRDICQRGTSLTIQCQVDSQVTMMFWYRQQPGQSLTLIATANQGSEATYESGFVIDKFPISRPNLTFSTLTVSNMSPEDSSIYLCSVADRSNQPQHFGDGTRLSIL.

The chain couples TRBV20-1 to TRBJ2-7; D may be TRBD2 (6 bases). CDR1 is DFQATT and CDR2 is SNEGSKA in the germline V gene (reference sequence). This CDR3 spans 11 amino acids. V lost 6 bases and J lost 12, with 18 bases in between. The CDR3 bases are TGCAGTGCCGGGGGAGGTAGCAGAGGGTACTTC. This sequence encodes CSAGGGSRGYF.

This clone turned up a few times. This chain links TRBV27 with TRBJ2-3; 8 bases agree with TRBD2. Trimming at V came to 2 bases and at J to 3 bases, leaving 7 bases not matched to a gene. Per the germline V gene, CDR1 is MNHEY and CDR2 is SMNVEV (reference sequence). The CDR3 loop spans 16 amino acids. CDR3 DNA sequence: TGTGCCAGCAGTTTAGCCCTTTCGGGGGGGACAGATACGCAGTATTTT. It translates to CASSLALSGGTDTQYF.

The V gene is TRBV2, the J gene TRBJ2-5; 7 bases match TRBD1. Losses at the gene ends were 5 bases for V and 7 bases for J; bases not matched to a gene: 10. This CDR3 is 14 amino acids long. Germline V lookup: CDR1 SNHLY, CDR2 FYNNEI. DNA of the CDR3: TGTGCCAGCAGTCCTGACAGGGACCTTGGGACCCAGTACTTC. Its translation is CASSPDRDLGTQYF.

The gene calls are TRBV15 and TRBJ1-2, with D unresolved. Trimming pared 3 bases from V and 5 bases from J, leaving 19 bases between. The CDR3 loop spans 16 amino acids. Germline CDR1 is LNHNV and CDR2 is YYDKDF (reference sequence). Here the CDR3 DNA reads TGTGCCACCAGCAGGACGGGTGGCGTACCCGGGTATGGCTACACCTTC. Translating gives CATSRTGGVPGYGYTF.

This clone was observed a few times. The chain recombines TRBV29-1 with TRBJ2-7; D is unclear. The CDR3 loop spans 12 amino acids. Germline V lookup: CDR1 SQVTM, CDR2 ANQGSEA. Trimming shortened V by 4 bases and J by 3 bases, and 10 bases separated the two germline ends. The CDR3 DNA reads TGCAGCGTTGTAGGGTGGCGCTACGAGCAGTACTTC. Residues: CSVVGWRYEQYF.

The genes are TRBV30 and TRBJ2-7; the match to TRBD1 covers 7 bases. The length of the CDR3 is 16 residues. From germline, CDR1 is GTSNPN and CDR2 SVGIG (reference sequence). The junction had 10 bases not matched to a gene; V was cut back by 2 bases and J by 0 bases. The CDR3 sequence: CAWSFHMTGNSYEQYF. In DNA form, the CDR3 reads TGTGCCTGGAGTTTCCACATGACAGGGAACTCCTACGAGCAGTACTTC.

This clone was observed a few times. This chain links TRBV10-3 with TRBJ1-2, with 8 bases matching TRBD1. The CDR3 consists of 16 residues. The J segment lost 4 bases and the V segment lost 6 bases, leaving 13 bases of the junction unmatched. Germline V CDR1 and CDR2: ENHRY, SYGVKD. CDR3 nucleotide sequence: TGTGCCATCAGACCGGACAGGGCAGTTGTGCTCTATGGCTACACCTTC. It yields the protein CAIRPDRAVVLYGYTF.

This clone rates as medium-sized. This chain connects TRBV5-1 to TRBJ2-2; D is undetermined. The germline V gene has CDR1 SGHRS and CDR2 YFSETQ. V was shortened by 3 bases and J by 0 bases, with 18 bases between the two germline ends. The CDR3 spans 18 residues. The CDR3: CASSSPSGRIANTGELFF. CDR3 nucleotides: TGCGCCAGCAGCTCCCCGTCGGGCAGGATTGCGAACACCGGGGAGCTGTTTTTT.

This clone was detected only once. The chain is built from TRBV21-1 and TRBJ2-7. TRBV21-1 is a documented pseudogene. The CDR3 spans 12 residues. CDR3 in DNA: TGTGCCAGCAGCAAAGAAACCTACGAGCAGTACTTC. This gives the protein CASSKETYEQYF.

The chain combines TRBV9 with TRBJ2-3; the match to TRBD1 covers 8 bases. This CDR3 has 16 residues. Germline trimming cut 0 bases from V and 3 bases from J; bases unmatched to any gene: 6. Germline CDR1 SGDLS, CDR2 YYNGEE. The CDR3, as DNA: TGTGCCAGCAGCGTAGAGGCAGGGGGCTTGACAGATACGCAGTATTTT. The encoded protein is CASSVEAGGLTDTQYF.